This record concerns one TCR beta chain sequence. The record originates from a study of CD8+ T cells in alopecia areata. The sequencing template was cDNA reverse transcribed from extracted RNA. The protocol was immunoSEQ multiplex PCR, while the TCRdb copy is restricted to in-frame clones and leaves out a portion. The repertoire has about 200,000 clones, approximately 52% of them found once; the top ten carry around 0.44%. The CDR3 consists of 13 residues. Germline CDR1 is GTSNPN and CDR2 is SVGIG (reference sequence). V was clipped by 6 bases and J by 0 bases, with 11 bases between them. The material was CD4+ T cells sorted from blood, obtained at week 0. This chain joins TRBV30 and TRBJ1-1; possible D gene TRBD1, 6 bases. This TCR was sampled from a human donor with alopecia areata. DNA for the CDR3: TGTGCCTGCGACAGGAGACTGAACACTGAAGCTTTCTTT. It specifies CACDRRLNTEAFF.